The clone carrying this T cell receptor beta chain was found many times. The antigen is not known. This record comes from a study of blood T cells in healthy people across ages. Broader study findings: Fewer expanded clones and more diversity marked long-lived versus aged donors. Nothing was known about donor CMV status, and this possibly confounded expanded clonotype changes.

Then a second PCR, running roughly 6 to 12 cycles, was carried out with a sample-barcoded 5' primer and a J-beta primer mix. Each cDNA molecule carried a tag from a template-switch adaptor that contained 12 random nucleotides. One entry per CDR3 protein, called by TCRdb with MiXCR from the 5' RACE reads. The sample includes about 640,000 distinct CDR3 sequences, about 54% of them seen just once. Germline CDR1 is SNHLY and CDR2 is FYNNEI. The CDR3 length is 13 residues. The V gene lost 5 bases and the J gene lost 3 bases, with 10 bases spanning the gap. V gene TRBV2 combines with J gene TRBJ2-5; D unresolved. This TCR derives from a man in his fifties or sixties in good health. Sample: blood. CDR3 sequence: CASSTRIEETQYF. The DNA for the CDR3 is TGTGCCAGCAGTACCCGGATAGAAGAGACCCAGTACTTC.